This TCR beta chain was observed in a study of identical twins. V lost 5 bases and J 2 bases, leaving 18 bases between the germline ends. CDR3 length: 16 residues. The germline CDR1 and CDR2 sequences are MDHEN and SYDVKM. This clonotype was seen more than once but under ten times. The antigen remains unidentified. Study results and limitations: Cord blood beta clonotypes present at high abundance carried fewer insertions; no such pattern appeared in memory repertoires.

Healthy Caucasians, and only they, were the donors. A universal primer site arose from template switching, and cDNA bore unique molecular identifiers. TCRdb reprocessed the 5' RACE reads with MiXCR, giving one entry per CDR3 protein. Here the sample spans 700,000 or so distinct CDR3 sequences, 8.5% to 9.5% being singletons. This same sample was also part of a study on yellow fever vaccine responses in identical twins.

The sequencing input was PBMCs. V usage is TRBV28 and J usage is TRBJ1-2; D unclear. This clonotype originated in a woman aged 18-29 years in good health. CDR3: CASSINPMTENYGYTF. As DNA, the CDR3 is TGTGCCAGCAGTATAAATCCCATGACCGAAAACTATGGCTACACCTTC.